This is a list of T cell receptor beta chains from one sample in a study of blood T cell repertoires in COVID-19. Clones were read by immunoSEQ multiplex PCR, and TCRdb kept only the in-frame ones, dropping some. Found here are over 250,000 clones, 75% to 90% of them singletons; the top ten hold around 13%. Sequenced sample: peripheral blood. These TCRs come from a woman aged 55-75 years with acute or convalescent COVID-19. CDR3s include the opening cysteine and the closing phenylalanine or tryptophan. A D gene is named only where the DNA matches it firmly. Size is stated for part of the rows, as once, few or many counts, or as a class when the clone is expanded.

v_call: TRBV15; j_call: TRBJ1-5; d_call: -; clone_size: -; cdr3_nt: TGTGCCACCAGCGGCCCTAGGGGACTCAATCAGCCCCAGCATTTT; cdr3_aa: CATSGPRGLNQPQHF
v_call: TRBV9; j_call: TRBJ2-7; d_call: TRBD2; clone_size: -; cdr3_nt: TGTGCCAGCAGCCCATTTGGACTAGCGGGAGTCCACGAGCAGTACTTC; cdr3_aa: CASSPFGLAGVHEQYF
v_call: TRBV5-6; j_call: TRBJ2-3; d_call: TRBD1; clone_size: -; cdr3_nt: TGTGCCAGCAGCGGATGGGTACCGGGACAGTCAGATACGCAGTATTTT; cdr3_aa: CASSGWVPGQSDTQYF
v_call: TRBV7-2; j_call: TRBJ1-4; d_call: -; clone_size: -; cdr3_nt: TGTGCCAGCAGCTTATCAGGGGCCGGCGAAAAACTGTTTTTT; cdr3_aa: CASSLSGAGEKLFF
v_call: TRBV20-1; j_call: TRBJ1-4; d_call: -; clone_size: -; cdr3_nt: TGCAGTGCTAGATCTGCAGATCTGTTTTTT; cdr3_aa: CSARSADLFF
v_call: TRBV12-3/TRBV12-4; j_call: TRBJ1-1; d_call: -; clone_size: -; cdr3_nt: TGTGCCAGCAGTTTGGGCCCTGAAGCTTTCTTT; cdr3_aa: CASSLGPEAFF
v_call: TRBV4-2; j_call: TRBJ2-3; d_call: -; clone_size: -; cdr3_nt: TGTGCCAGCAGCCAAGAAATTCTGGCGGGCTACACAGATACGCAGTATTTT; cdr3_aa: CASSQEILAGYTDTQYF
v_call: TRBV5-1; j_call: TRBJ1-5; d_call: TRBD1; clone_size: -; cdr3_nt: TGCGCCAGCAGCTTAGCCGGGACAGGGAACAATCAGCCCCAGCATTTT; cdr3_aa: CASSLAGTGNNQPQHF
v_call: TRBV5-1; j_call: TRBJ2-7; d_call: TRBD2; clone_size: -; cdr3_nt: TGCGCCAGCGGCCTAGCGGGGGGATCCTCCTACGAGCAGTACTTC; cdr3_aa: CASGLAGGSSYEQYF
v_call: TRBV19; j_call: TRBJ1-5; d_call: -; clone_size: -; cdr3_nt: TGTGCCAGTAGTCCAGACAGACATTCCGGCAATCAGCCCCAGCATTTT; cdr3_aa: CASSPDRHSGNQPQHF
v_call: TRBV11-2; j_call: TRBJ1-4; d_call: -; clone_size: -; cdr3_nt: TGTGCCAGCAGCTTCGTGGACGTATGGTTCGGGAGAGTTAATGAAAAACTGTTTTTT; cdr3_aa: CASSFVDVWFGRVNEKLFF
v_call: TRBV4-1; j_call: TRBJ1-1; d_call: -; clone_size: -; cdr3_nt: TGCGCCAGCAGCCAAGACCAAGTCCCCCGCGGAGCTTTCTTT; cdr3_aa: CASSQDQVPRGAFF
v_call: TRBV6-2/TRBV6-3; j_call: TRBJ2-7; d_call: -; clone_size: -; cdr3_nt: TGTGCCAGCAGTTACTCGTACAGGTCCTACGAGCAGTACTTC; cdr3_aa: CASSYSYRSYEQYF
v_call: TRBV28; j_call: TRBJ2-6; d_call: TRBD2; clone_size: -; cdr3_nt: TGTGCCAGCAGGGTTCGACTAGCAGCTGGGGCCAACGTCCTGACTTTC; cdr3_aa: CASRVRLAAGANVLTF
v_call: TRBV21-1; j_call: TRBJ1-4; d_call: -; clone_size: -; cdr3_nt: TGTGCCAGCAGCATCCGGGCGGGAAGGAACGAAAAACTGTTTTTT; cdr3_aa: CASSIRAGRNEKLFF
v_call: TRBV4-2; j_call: TRBJ2-3; d_call: -; clone_size: -; cdr3_nt: TGTGCCAGCAGCCAAGAGTGGGTAGCGCGAGATACGCAGTATTTT; cdr3_aa: CASSQEWVARDTQYF
v_call: TRBV7-3; j_call: TRBJ2-1; d_call: TRBD2; clone_size: -; cdr3_nt: TGTGCCAGCAGCCAAACCTCCTTTCCTAGCGGGAATGAGCAGTTCTTC; cdr3_aa: CASSQTSFPSGNEQFF
v_call: TRBV28; j_call: TRBJ2-2; d_call: -; clone_size: -; cdr3_nt: TGTGCCAGCAGTGTCAGGGGAAGGGGCACCGGGGAGCTGTTTTTT; cdr3_aa: CASSVRGRGTGELFF
v_call: TRBV6-5; j_call: TRBJ2-6; d_call: -; clone_size: -; cdr3_nt: TGTGCCAGCAGTTACGCAGGGGCTCCTGGGGCCAACGTCCTGACTTTC; cdr3_aa: CASSYAGAPGANVLTF
v_call: TRBV9; j_call: TRBJ1-1; d_call: -; clone_size: once; cdr3_nt: TGTGCCAGCAGCGTAGAGGGACACGTTAACACTGAAGCTTTCTTT; cdr3_aa: CASSVEGHVNTEAFF
v_call: TRBV30; j_call: TRBJ2-1; d_call: -; clone_size: -; cdr3_nt: TGTGCCTGGAGGGAGGGCTACAATGAGCAGTTCTTC; cdr3_aa: CAWREGYNEQFF
v_call: TRBV18; j_call: TRBJ1-5; d_call: TRBD1; clone_size: -; cdr3_nt: TGTGCCAGCTCACCACCGGGACAGTATAGCAATCAGCCCCAGCATTTT; cdr3_aa: CASSPPGQYSNQPQHF
v_call: TRBV15; j_call: TRBJ1-1; d_call: TRBD1; clone_size: -; cdr3_nt: TGTGCCACCAGCAGACCCGCCGGGACAGGGCACACTGAAGCTTTCTTT; cdr3_aa: CATSRPAGTGHTEAFF
v_call: TRBV4-3; j_call: TRBJ2-5; d_call: TRBD2; clone_size: -; cdr3_nt: TGCGCCAGCAGCCAAGAATCGGTTGGCGGGGGGAAACAGACCCAGTACTTC; cdr3_aa: CASSQESVGGGKQTQYF
v_call: TRBV5-1; j_call: TRBJ2-7; d_call: TRBD1; clone_size: -; cdr3_nt: TGCGCCAGCAGCTTGATCGGACAGGGAGGTTCGGGCGAGCAGTACTTC; cdr3_aa: CASSLIGQGGSGEQYF
v_call: TRBV3-1/TRBV3-2; j_call: TRBJ2-7; d_call: -; clone_size: -; cdr3_nt: TGTGCCAGCAGCCAGATATCCAATTCAGGCTTCGAGCAGTACTTC; cdr3_aa: CASSQISNSGFEQYF
v_call: TRBV25-1; j_call: TRBJ1-2; d_call: -; clone_size: -; cdr3_nt: TGTGCCAGCAGTGCTAAACGGGGGGCCTATGGCTACACCTTC; cdr3_aa: CASSAKRGAYGYTF
v_call: TRBV6-5; j_call: TRBJ2-1; d_call: TRBD2; clone_size: once; cdr3_nt: TGTGCCAGCAGACCAGGGACTAGCTTGAACAATGAGCAGTTCTTC; cdr3_aa: CASRPGTSLNNEQFF
v_call: TRBV28; j_call: TRBJ1-6; d_call: -; clone_size: -; cdr3_nt: TGTGCCAGCAGTTTCCGCAGAATTTCACCCCTCCACTTT; cdr3_aa: CASSFRRISPLHF
v_call: TRBV9; j_call: TRBJ2-1; d_call: TRBD2; clone_size: -; cdr3_nt: TGTGCCAGCACCGAGACTAGCGGGAGGGCAGGGGAGCAGTTCTTC; cdr3_aa: CASTETSGRAGEQFF
v_call: TRBV28; j_call: TRBJ2-2; d_call: -; clone_size: once; cdr3_nt: TGTGCCAGCAGTTTATTCGAGGCGGGGAACACCGGGGAGCTGTTTTTT; cdr3_aa: CASSLFEAGNTGELFF
v_call: TRBV11-3; j_call: TRBJ2-2; d_call: -; clone_size: -; cdr3_nt: TGTGCCAGCAGCTTAGAGCCCAGTAACACCGGGGAGCTGTTTTTT; cdr3_aa: CASSLEPSNTGELFF
v_call: TRBV6-5; j_call: TRBJ2-7; d_call: TRBD1; clone_size: -; cdr3_nt: TGTGCCAGCAGTTACCAGACAGGGGCCTACGAGCAGTACTTC; cdr3_aa: CASSYQTGAYEQYF
v_call: TRBV19; j_call: TRBJ2-1; d_call: TRBD2; clone_size: -; cdr3_nt: TGTGCCAGTACCTCGAGCGGGAGCCCCTACAATGAGCAGTTCTTC; cdr3_aa: CASTSSGSPYNEQFF
v_call: TRBV30; j_call: TRBJ2-3; d_call: TRBD1; clone_size: -; cdr3_nt: TGTGCCTGGAGTGTAGAAGGGGACAGAGTAAACACAGATACGCAGTATTTT; cdr3_aa: CAWSVEGDRVNTDTQYF
v_call: TRBV9; j_call: TRBJ2-5; d_call: TRBD1; clone_size: -; cdr3_nt: TGTGCCAGCAGCAAGGCCTTGGGACAGGGGAGTCCGGAGACCCAGTACTTC; cdr3_aa: CASSKALGQGSPETQYF
v_call: TRBV11-2; j_call: TRBJ1-5; d_call: -; clone_size: -; cdr3_nt: TGTGCCAGCAGCCCCCCCTATAAGGTGGGGGACAACAATCAGCCCCAGCATTTT; cdr3_aa: CASSPPYKVGDNNQPQHF
v_call: TRBV15; j_call: TRBJ2-2; d_call: -; clone_size: -; cdr3_nt: TGTGCCACCAGCAGGGACAGTACGAACACCGGGGAGCTGTTTTTT; cdr3_aa: CATSRDSTNTGELFF
v_call: TRBV24-1; j_call: TRBJ2-3; d_call: -; clone_size: -; cdr3_nt: TGTGCCACCAGTGACCCACTTCCAGATACGCAGTATTTT; cdr3_aa: CATSDPLPDTQYF
v_call: TRBV9; j_call: TRBJ2-2; d_call: -; clone_size: -; cdr3_nt: TGTGCCAGCAGCGTAGCACTAGCTGCCGGGGAGCTGTTTTTT; cdr3_aa: CASSVALAAGELFF